This T cell receptor (beta chain) was obtained from a study of OX40 agonist ivuxolimab in advanced cancers. Study in general: With ivuxolimab, an agonistic anti-OX40 (CD134) antibody, patients were treated. The group had a mean age of about 60 years, ranged from about 20 to 85, and was 82.7% male. General study findings and limits: On average, a greater number of expanded clones characterised CD8+ T cells relative to CD4+. Certain nonresponders additionally had low normalized T-cell clonal expansion.

A note on this clone: Its antigen is not identified.

Sequenced by immunoSEQ multiplex PCR; TCRdb stores in-frame clones only, minus some. The sample comprises 65,000 to 85,000 clones, around nine tenths of which are singletons, and approximately 2.1% rests with the top ten. This CDR3 is 14 amino acids long. The germline gives CDR1 SQVTM, CDR2 ANQGSEA. The V segment lost 4 bases and the J segment 4 bases; nucleotides outside the gene matches: 7. The TCR comes from an adult with an advanced solid tumor such as melanoma, head and neck, liver or kidney cancer. Specimen: CD4+ or CD8+ T cells sorted from blood, collected in a trial of the OX40 agonist ivuxolimab. The rearrangement uses TRBV29-1 and TRBJ2-7; 10 nucleotides line up with TRBD2. CDR3: CSVGPRTSGYEQYF. The CDR3 DNA follows: TGCAGCGTTGGCCCTAGGACTAGCGGTTACGAGCAGTACTTC.